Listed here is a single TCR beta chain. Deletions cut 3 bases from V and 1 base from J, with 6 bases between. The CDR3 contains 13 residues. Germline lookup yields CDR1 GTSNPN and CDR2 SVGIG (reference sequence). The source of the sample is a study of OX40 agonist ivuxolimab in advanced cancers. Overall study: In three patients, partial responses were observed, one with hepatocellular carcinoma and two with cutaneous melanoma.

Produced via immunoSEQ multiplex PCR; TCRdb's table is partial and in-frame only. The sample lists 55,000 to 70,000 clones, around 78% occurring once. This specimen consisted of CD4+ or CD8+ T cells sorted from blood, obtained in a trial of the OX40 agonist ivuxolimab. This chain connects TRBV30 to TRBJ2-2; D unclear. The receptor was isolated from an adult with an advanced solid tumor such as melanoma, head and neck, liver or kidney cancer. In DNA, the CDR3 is TGTGCCTGGAGCTCCCAGAACACCGGGGAGCTGTTTTTT. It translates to CAWSSQNTGELFF.